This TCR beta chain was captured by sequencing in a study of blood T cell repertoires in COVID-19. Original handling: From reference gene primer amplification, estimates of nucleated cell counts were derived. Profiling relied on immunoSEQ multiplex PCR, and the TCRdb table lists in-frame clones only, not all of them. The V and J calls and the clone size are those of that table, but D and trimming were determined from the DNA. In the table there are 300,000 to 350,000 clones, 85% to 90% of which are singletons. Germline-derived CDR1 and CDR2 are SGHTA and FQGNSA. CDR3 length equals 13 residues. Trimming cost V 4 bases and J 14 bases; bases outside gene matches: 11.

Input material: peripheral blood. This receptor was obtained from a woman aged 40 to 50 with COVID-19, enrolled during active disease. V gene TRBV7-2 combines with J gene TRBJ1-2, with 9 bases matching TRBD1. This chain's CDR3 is CASSSLQGALGTF. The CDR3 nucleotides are TGTGCCAGCAGCTCACTACAGGGGGCGCTGGGGACCTTC.